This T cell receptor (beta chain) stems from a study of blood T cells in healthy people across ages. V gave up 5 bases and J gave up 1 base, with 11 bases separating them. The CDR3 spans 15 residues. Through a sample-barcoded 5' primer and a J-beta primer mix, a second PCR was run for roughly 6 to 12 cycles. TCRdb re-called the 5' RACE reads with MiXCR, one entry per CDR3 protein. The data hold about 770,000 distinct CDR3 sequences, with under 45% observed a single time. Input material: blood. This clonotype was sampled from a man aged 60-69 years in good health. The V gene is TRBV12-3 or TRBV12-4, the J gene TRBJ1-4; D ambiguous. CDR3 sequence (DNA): TGTGCCAGCAGTCCATACAGCGGAACTAATGAAAAACTGTTTTTT. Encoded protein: CASSPYSGTNEKLFF.